A selection of T cell receptor beta chains follows, all from one sample in a study of memory CD4+ T cells and cytomegalovirus serostatus. Libraries were prepared by immunoSEQ multiplex PCR; TCRdb keeps only in-frame clonotypes and omits some of them. The repertoire holds around 38,000 clones, with 75% to 85% as singletons. Sequenced input: memory CD4+ T cells from blood. These receptors originate from an adult in good health and CMV-seronegative. Each CDR3 is given with its conserved first and last residue. The order of the fields is CDR3 protein, CDR3 DNA, J gene, clone size, D gene, V gene. The D gene is left open where the match is weak. The size field is filled for only some rows; it gives once, few, many or a size class.

CASSWNSGANVLTF TGTGCCAGCAGCTGGAACTCTGGGGCCAACGTCCTGACTTTC TRBJ2-6 many NA TRBV7-2
CASRLGLAASYEQYF TGTGCCAGCAGATTAGGACTAGCGGCCTCCTACGAGCAGTACTTC TRBJ2-7 NA TRBD2 TRBV5-5
CASSQGADQETQYF TGTGCCAGCAGCCAAGGCGCCGACCAAGAGACCCAGTACTTC TRBJ2-5 NA NA TRBV4-2
CASSGAMVGEQFF TGTGCCAGCAGTGGGGCCATGGTGGGTGAGCAGTTCTTC TRBJ2-1 NA NA TRBV2
CASSIGTGRNEQYF TGTGCCAGCAGCATCGGGACAGGGAGGAACGAGCAGTACTTC TRBJ2-7 few TRBD1 TRBV11-3
CASSYPRTRGKTASYF TGTGCCAGCAGTTACCCGAGGACTAGGGGGAAAACTGCTTCCTACTTC TRBJ2-5 NA NA TRBV6-6
CASSLSWEETQYF TGTGCCAGCAGCTTGAGTTGGGAAGAGACCCAGTACTTC TRBJ2-5 NA NA TRBV5-6
CASSSGGGANVLTF TGTGCCAGCAGCTCCGGTGGTGGGGCCAACGTCCTGACTTTC TRBJ2-6 NA NA TRBV7-3
CASTRQGSPYGYTF TGTGCCAGTACTCGACAGGGGTCTCCCTATGGCTACACCTTC TRBJ1-2 NA TRBD1 TRBV19
CASSSIGGWSGELFF TGTGCCAGCAGTTCAATAGGGGGCTGGTCCGGGGAGCTGTTTTTT TRBJ2-2 NA TRBD1 TRBV28